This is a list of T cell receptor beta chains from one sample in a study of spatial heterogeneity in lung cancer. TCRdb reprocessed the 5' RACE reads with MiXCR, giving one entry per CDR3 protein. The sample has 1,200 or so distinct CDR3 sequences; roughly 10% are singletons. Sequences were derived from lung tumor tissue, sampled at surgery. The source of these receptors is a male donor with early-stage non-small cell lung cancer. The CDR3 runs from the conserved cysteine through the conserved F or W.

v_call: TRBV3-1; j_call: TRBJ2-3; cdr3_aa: CASSQEGTGPSTDTQYF
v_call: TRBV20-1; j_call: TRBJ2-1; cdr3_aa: CSAREFAPSGNEQFF
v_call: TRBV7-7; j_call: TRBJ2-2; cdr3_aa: CASSLSRDGELFF
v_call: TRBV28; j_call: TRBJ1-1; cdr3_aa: CASYGLMNTEAFF
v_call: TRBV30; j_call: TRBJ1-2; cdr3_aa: CAWSVYGGYGYTF
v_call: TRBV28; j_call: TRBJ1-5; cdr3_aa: CASRAVSQPQHF
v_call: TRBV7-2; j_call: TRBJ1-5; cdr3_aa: CASSPLRGSNQPQHF
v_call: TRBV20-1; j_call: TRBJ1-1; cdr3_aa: CSATLGTEAFF
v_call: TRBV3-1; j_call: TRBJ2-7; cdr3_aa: CASSLLSVSSYEQYF
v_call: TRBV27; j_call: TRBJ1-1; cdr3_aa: CASSLGTGRAFF
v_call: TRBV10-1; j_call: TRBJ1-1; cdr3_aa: CASSMDLNTEAFF
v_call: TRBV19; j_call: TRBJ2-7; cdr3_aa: CASSIEGTVITEQYF
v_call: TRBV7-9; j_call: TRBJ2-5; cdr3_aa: CASSRDRTGARETQYF
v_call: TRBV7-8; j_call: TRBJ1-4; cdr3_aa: CASSIGQEEKLFF
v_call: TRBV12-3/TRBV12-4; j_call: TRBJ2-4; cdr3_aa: CASSGRDRGVGIQYF
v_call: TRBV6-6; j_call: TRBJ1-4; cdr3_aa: CASSSTGYEKLFF
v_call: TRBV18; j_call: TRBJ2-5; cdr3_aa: CASSPWQETQYF
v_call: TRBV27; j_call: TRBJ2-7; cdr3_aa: CASSPKGRRYEQYF
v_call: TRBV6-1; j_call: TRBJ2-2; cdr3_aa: CASSEIQRNTGELFF
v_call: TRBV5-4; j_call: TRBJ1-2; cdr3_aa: CASSLAGLYGYTF
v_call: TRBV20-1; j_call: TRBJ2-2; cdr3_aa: CSASELSRAGELFF
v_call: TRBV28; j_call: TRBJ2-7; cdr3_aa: CASSLSGGVGYEQYF
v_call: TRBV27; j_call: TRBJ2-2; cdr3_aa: CASSLQATGELFF
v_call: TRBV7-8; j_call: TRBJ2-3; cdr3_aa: CASSLGGLVPDTQYF
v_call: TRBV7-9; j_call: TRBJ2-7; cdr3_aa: CASSLWGLAGASYEQYF
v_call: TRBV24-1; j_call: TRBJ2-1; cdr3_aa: CATSDRDKAFNEQFF
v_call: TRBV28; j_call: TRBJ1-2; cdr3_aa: CASSLGQGRYGYTF
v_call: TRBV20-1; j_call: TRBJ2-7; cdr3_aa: CSAPDVASGSSEQYF
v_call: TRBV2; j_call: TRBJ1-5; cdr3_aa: CASNPGGGGNQPQHF
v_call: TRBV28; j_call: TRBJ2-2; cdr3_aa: CASSLVDRGLSGELFF
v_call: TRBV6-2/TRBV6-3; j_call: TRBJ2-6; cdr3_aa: CATRRGSGANVLTF
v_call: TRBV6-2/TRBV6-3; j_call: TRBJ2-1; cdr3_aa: CASTPSPGTTDNEQFF
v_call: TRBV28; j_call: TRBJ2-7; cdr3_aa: CASSYQRPSYEQYF
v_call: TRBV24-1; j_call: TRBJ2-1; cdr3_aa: CATSDLQLEGGEQFF